This T cell receptor beta chain was obtained from a study of blood T cell repertoires in COVID-19. The overall study: Sources were T cells, B-cell-depleted T cells, or PBMCs; the material itself was cDNA or gDNA.

Sequenced by immunoSEQ multiplex PCR; TCRdb stores in-frame clones only, minus some. The sample lists about 150,000 clones, roughly four fifths occurring once. The length of the CDR3 is 18 residues. Germline assignment: CDR1 LGHNA and CDR2 YNFKEQ. Trimming removed 0 bases from V and 5 bases from J, with 17 bases in between. The specimen sequenced was peripheral blood. This clonotype was sampled from a woman of 80 years or more with acute or convalescent COVID-19. The chain joins TRBV4-2 to TRBJ1-6; possible D gene TRBD1, 6 bases. In DNA, the CDR3 is TGTGCCAGCAGCCAAGATATACAGGGTCAGGCCGATAATTCACCCCTCCACTTT. Amino acids: CASSQDIQGQADNSPLHF.